This T cell receptor (beta chain) was recovered during a study of blood T cell repertoires in COVID-19 (dated by TCRdb to the early 2020s). Background on the whole study: Samples from collaborators originated in the United States, Italy and Spain and spanned both the acute and convalescent phases of COVID-19. The prospective study material was composed of cDNA or gDNA derived from T cells, B-cell-depleted T cells, or PBMCs. The dataset comprised deeply sampled blood TCRbeta repertoires from subjects exposed to, actively infected with, or recovered from COVID-19. The repertoires were made available in a free public database intended to serve as a resource for research on the immune response to SARS-CoV-2. Samples came from the ongoing ImmuneRACE study (first 160 participants) plus 1,254 subjects from 6 global collaborators. A de-identified subject ID, COVID-19 status, age in years and sex were almost always included in the sample metadata. Where available, HLA class I and class II types were obtained from metadata supplied by the sample provider rather than from assay-based typing. Findings and caveats that apply to the study as a whole: The amount of clinical and demographic metadata varied by source and participant and was provided uncurated.

The CDR3 goes from the cysteine to the phenylalanine over 13 residues. The kept DNA is CDR3 alone, 39 bases in frame from the first base. According to the germline V gene, CDR1 reads KGHSH and CDR2 reads LQKENI. Trimming takes 8 bases from V and 5 bases from J, and the germline ends sit 16 bases apart. The immunoSEQ Assay, a bias-controlled multiplex PCR, was used to amplify TCRbeta CDR3 regions from genomic DNA. The published analysis was carried out like this. The number of nucleated cells in each sample was estimated by amplification of reference gene primers within the assay. Sequence reads were collapsed and filtered to measure the absolute abundance of every unique TCRbeta CDR3 rearrangement. Productive Simpson clonality was computed per sample as the square root of Simpson's diversity index over productive rearrangements. Held by TCRdb, this immuneACCESS table contains in-frame sequences only and omits some clones. Under half of the omission traces to an unresolved V gene where checked; the cause of the rest is unknown. That table gives V, J and clone size, and the DNA gave D and trimming. The sample table records some 150,000 clones; around 85% of these occur just once. 10% to 11% of the sample comes from the top ten.

Comments on this clone: The antigen this receptor binds is unknown. Base quality data are lacking; no much larger clone is found one base away. The same CDR3 also results from other DNA sequences found in this sample.

One collaborating source in Seattle enrolled patients during active infection and followed them longitudinally through the course of disease. Each collaborating institution followed its own protocols to collect whole blood in K2EDTA tubes. Collaborator samples were shipped for TCRbeta analysis as frozen whole blood, isolated PBMCs, or DNA extracted from either sample type. The sample was peripheral blood. The clonotype comes from a woman aged 55-70 years with COVID-19, enrolled during active disease. Recombination connected TRBV18 to TRBJ2-7; perhaps TRBD1 is the D gene, with 6 bases matching. The sequenced DNA is TGTGCCAGCGGTAGAACAGGGTTGGACGAGCAGTACTTC. This encodes CASGRTGLDEQYF.